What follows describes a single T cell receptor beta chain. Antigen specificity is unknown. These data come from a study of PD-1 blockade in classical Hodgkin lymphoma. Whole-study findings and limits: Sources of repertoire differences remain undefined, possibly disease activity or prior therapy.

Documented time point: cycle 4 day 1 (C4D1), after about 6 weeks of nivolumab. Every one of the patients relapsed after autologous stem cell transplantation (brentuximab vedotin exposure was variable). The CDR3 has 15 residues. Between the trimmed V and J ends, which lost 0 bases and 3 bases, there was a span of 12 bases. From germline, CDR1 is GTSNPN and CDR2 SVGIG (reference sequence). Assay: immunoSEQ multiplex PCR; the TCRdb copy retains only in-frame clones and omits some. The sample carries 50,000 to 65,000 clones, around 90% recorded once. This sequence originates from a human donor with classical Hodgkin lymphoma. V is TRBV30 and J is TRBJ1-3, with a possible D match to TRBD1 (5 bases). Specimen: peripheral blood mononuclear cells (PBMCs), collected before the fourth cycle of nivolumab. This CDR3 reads CAWSVLGGGGNTIYF. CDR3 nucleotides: TGTGCCTGGAGTGTACTGGGGGGAGGTGGAAACACCATATATTTT.